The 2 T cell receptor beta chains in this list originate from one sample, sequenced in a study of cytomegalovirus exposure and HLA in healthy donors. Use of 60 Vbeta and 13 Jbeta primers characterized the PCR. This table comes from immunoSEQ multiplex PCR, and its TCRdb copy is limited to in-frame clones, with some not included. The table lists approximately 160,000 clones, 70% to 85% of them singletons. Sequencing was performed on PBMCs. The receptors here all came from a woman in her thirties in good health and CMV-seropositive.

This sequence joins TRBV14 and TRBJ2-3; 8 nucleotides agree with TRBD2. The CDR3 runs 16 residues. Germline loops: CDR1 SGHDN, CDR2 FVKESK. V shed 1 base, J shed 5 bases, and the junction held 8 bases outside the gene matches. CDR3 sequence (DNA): TGTGCCAGCAGCCAAGGGCGGCCGCGGGAGGTAGATACGCAGTATTTT. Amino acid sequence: CASSQGRPREVDTQYF.

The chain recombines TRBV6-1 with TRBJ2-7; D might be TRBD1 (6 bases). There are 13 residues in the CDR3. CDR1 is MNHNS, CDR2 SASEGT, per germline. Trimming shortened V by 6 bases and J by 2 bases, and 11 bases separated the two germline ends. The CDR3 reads CASRGAGAYEQYF. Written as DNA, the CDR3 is TGTGCCAGCAGGGGGGCTGGGGCCTACGAGCAGTACTTC.